Below, 23 T cell receptor beta chains from the same sample are listed, as sequenced in a study of tumor-infiltrating lymphocytes in localized non-small cell lung cancer. The table came from immunoSEQ multiplex PCR; TCRdb's copy has only in-frame clones and leaves some out. The sample shows fewer than 15,000 clones, approximately 74% of them seen only once. The sequenced sample was uninvolved lung tissue not adjacent to the tumor. The receptors stem from a human donor with non-small cell lung cancer.

V usage is TRBV30 and J usage is TRBJ2-1, with TRBD1 as a possible D gene (6 bases). The germline V gene encodes CDR1 GTSNPN and CDR2 SVGIG (reference sequence). V was trimmed by 5 bases and J by 4 bases, leaving 9 bases between them. This CDR3 region has 12 residues. The CDR3 here is CAWGTIYNEQFF. The CDR3 DNA follows: TGTGCCTGGGGGACAATTTACAATGAGCAGTTCTTC. The variable domain in full, completed from reference TRBV30 and TRBJ2-1, reads SQTIHQWPATLVQPVGSPLSLECTVEGTSNPNLYWYRQAAGRGLQLLFYSVGIGQISSEVPQNLSASRPQDRQFILSSKKLLLSDSGFYLCAWGTIYNEQFFGPGTRLTVL.

The gene calls are TRBV11-3 and TRBJ2-7; D assignment may be TRBD1 or TRBD2 (5 bases each). CDR1 is SGHNT, CDR2 YENEEA, per germline. Trimming pared 5 bases from V and 0 bases from J, leaving 11 bases between. The length of the CDR3 is 14 residues. CDR3 protein: CASSPRDGSYEQYF. The CDR3 DNA follows: TGTGCCAGCAGCCCCCGGGACGGCTCCTACGAGCAGTACTTC.

V is TRBV5-6 and J is TRBJ1-3; D is unclear. The germline V gene encodes CDR1 SGHDT and CDR2 YYEEEE. This CDR3 is 16 amino acids long. V gave up 3 bases and J gave up 1 base, with 14 bases separating them. CDR3 in amino acids: CASSYYQTSSGNTIYF. The CDR3 DNA sequence: TGTGCCAGCAGCTACTACCAGACAAGTTCTGGAAACACCATATATTTT.

V gene TRBV6-1 combines with J gene TRBJ1-1; a possible D gene is TRBD1 (5 bases). Deletions cut 2 bases from V and 5 bases from J, with 6 bases between. CDR1 MNHNS and CDR2 SASEGT come from the germline V gene. CDR3 length: 12 amino acids. CDR3 in amino acids: CASSEWGTEAFF. In DNA form, the CDR3 reads TGTGCCAGCAGTGAATGGGGGACTGAAGCTTTCTTT.

This clone was recorded only once. The rearrangement joins TRBV11-3 to TRBJ2-3; no clear D. V was cut by 1 base and J by 4 bases, with 6 bases left in between. The germline V gene encodes CDR1 SGHNT and CDR2 YENEEA. The CDR3 runs to 13 residues. The DNA of the CDR3 is TGTGCCAGCAGCTTAGGGACCTCAGATACGCAGTATTTT. Translated: CASSLGTSDTQYF.

V is TRBV5-6 and J is TRBJ2-2; D gene unclear. V lost 0 bases, J lost 5 bases, and 5 bases lay in between. CDR3 length equals 13 residues. From germline, CDR1 is SGHDT and CDR2 YYEEEE. CDR3: CASSLVGTGELFF. In DNA, the CDR3 is TGTGCCAGCAGCTTGGTTGGAACCGGGGAGCTGTTTTTT.

The V call is TRBV29-1, the J call TRBJ1-1; tentatively, D is TRBD1 (5 bases). Germline-derived CDR1 and CDR2 are SQVTM and ANQGSEA. The CDR3 loop spans 12 amino acids. V lost 6 bases and J 6 bases, leaving 14 bases between the germline ends. CDR3 protein: CSVSKGDAEAFF. As DNA, the CDR3 is TGCAGCGTCAGCAAAGGGGACGCTGAAGCTTTCTTT.

This clone is labeled as medium-sized. The CDR3 is CAISRGDTGELFF. CDR3 coding DNA: TGTGCCATCAGCAGGGGGGATACCGGGGAGCTGTTTTTT. V and J are TRBV10-3 and TRBJ2-2; possible D gene TRBD1, 7 bases. The CDR3 length is 13 residues. CDR1 and CDR2 (germline): ENHRY, SYGVKD. Trimming shortened V by 6 bases and J by 5 bases, and 10 bases separated the two germline ends.

The chain combines TRBV4-1 with TRBJ1-4, with unresolved D. Germline V lookup: CDR1 MGHRA, CDR2 YSYEKL. The CDR3 runs 16 residues. V was trimmed by 1 base and J by 0 bases, leaving 9 bases between them. This chain's CDR3 is CASSQGPTATNEKLFF. The CDR3 coding sequence is TGCGCCAGCAGCCAAGGCCCAACTGCAACTAATGAAAAACTGTTTTTT.

V usage is TRBV30 and J usage is TRBJ1-1, with D maybe TRBD1 (6 bases). Trimming cost V 1 base and J 6 bases, with 21 bases left between them. CDR1 is GTSNPN, CDR2 SVGIG, per germline (reference sequence). The CDR3 runs to 16 residues. The CDR3 sequence is CAWSDPWKGEKSEAFF. The DNA of the CDR3 is TGTGCCTGGAGTGACCCCTGGAAGGGGGAAAAGTCTGAAGCTTTCTTT.

In its sample, this clone was seen once. V usage is TRBV2 and J usage is TRBJ1-5; TRBD1 is a possible D gene (5 bases). CDR3 length: 13 amino acids. V gave up 7 bases and J gave up 7 bases, with 14 bases separating them. Germline assignment: CDR1 SNHLY and CDR2 FYNNEI. CDR3 sequence reads: CASNAGGSQPQHF. Here the CDR3 DNA reads TGTGCCAGCAATGCCGGGGGGTCACAGCCCCAGCATTTT.

This clone was seen only a few times. V and J are TRBV7-8 and TRBJ1-5; TRBD1 is a possible D gene (6 bases). The CDR3 is made up of 14 amino acids. V lost 5 bases and J 9 bases, leaving 17 bases between the germline ends. Germline lookup yields CDR1 SGHVS and CDR2 FQNEAQ. The chain's CDR3 is CASSPRTDVGPQHF. The CDR3 region has the DNA TGTGCCAGCAGCCCAAGGACAGATGTTGGGCCCCAGCATTTT.

This clone is classed as medium-sized. This chain joins TRBV2 and TRBJ2-7; 9 bases agree with TRBD1. The V segment lost 4 bases and the J segment 5 bases; nucleotides outside the gene matches: 6. From germline, CDR1 is SNHLY and CDR2 FYNNEI. The CDR3 runs 14 residues. CDR3 coding DNA: TGTGCCAGCAGTGGAGGGCGGACAGGGGACGAGCAGTACTTC. This encodes CASSGGRTGDEQYF. Full variable domain (outside the CDR3, taken from reference TRBV2 and TRBJ2-7): EPEVTQTPSHQVTQMGQEVILRCVPISNHLYFYWYRQILGQKVEFLVSFYNNEISEKSEIFDDQFSVERPDGSNFTLKIRSTKLEDSAMYFCASSGGRTGDEQYFGPGTRLTVT.

This CDR3 reads CASSLQGTAGELFF. CDR3 nucleotide sequence: TGTGCCAGCAGCTTACAGGGGACCGCAGGGGAGCTGTTTTTT. The chain couples TRBV7-6 to TRBJ2-2; a possible D gene is TRBD1 (6 bases). Germline CDR1 SGHVS, CDR2 FNYEAQ. V gave up 2 bases and J gave up 8 bases, with 12 bases separating them. The CDR3 spans 14 residues.

V gene TRBV28 combines with J gene TRBJ2-3, with D possibly being TRBD1 or TRBD2 (6 bases each). Per the germline V gene, CDR1 is MDHEN and CDR2 is SYDVKM. V gave up 7 bases and J gave up 5 bases, with 28 bases separating them. This CDR3 spans 18 amino acids. CDR3: CASTFTGGAGAFLDTQYF. CDR3 DNA sequence: TGTGCCAGCACCTTTACCGGCGGGGCAGGGGCCTTTTTAGATACGCAGTATTTT.

The CDR3 reads CATSAGELTQYF. Written as DNA, the CDR3 is TGTGCCACCTCGGCGGGGGAATTGACCCAGTACTTC. The chain joins TRBV15 to TRBJ2-5; TRBD2 matches at 7 bases. The V segment lost 8 bases and the J segment 7 bases; nucleotides outside the gene matches: 7. Germline V gene sequence: CDR1 LNHNV, CDR2 YYDKDF (reference sequence). The CDR3 runs 12 residues.

Here the CDR3 DNA reads TGTGCCAGCAGCTTAGAGGACGTTGAGGAGCAGTACTTC. Protein: CASSLEDVEEQYF. The chain is built from TRBV11-3 and TRBJ2-7; no reliable D call. CDR1 and CDR2 from the germline V gene are SGHNT and YENEEA. The V and J ends lost 0 bases and 7 bases respectively, with 10 bases between them. This CDR3 contains 13 residues.

The V gene is TRBV5-1, the J gene TRBJ2-2; possibly TRBD1 for D (6 bases). The ends were cut back, 4 bases at V and 4 bases at J, with 14 bases in the middle. The length of the CDR3 is 15 residues. The germline V gene has CDR1 SGHRS and CDR2 YFSETQ. The CDR3 bases are TGCGCCAGCAGCCTAAACAGGGTGTCCACCGGGGAGCTGTTTTTT. Encoded protein: CASSLNRVSTGELFF.

CDR3 sequence reads: CASSPRGQETQYF. The CDR3, as DNA: TGTGCCAGCAGTCCCAGGGGGCAAGAGACCCAGTACTTC. The chain recombines TRBV9 with TRBJ2-5; TRBD1 matches 7 bases. Germline V gives CDR1 SGDLS, CDR2 YYNGEE. V dropped 5 bases and J dropped 2; count of bases not matched to a gene: 3. The CDR3 extends over 13 amino acids.

In DNA form, the CDR3 reads TGTGCCAGCAGTTTAAACGGGGCGAGGGGCTACACCTTC. Its protein product is CASSLNGARGYTF. The rearrangement joins TRBV6-5 to TRBJ1-2, with D tentatively TRBD1 (5 bases). The germline V and J ends were trimmed by 4 bases and 8 bases, with 14 bases remaining between them. This CDR3 contains 13 residues. Looked up from germline, CDR1 is MNHEY and CDR2 is SVGAGI.

CDR3 sequence reads: CASSPGQGAKETQYF. As DNA, the CDR3 is TGTGCCAGCAGTCCCGGACAGGGGGCCAAAGAGACCCAGTACTTC. The genes are TRBV6-5 and TRBJ2-5; TRBD1 matches at 11 bases. This CDR3 contains 15 residues. Germline assignment: CDR1 MNHEY and CDR2 SVGAGI. V lost 5 bases to trimming and J lost 3 bases; unmatched junction nucleotides: 5.

By sample share, this clone is medium-sized. The chain is built from TRBV5-1 and TRBJ2-5; 7 bases match TRBD1. With V trimmed by 4 bases and J by 1 base, 7 bases remained unmatched. The germline V gene has CDR1 SGHRS and CDR2 YFSETQ. The CDR3 sequence is 15 residues long. CDR3 sequence reads: CASSPGTATQETQYF. Written as DNA, the CDR3 is TGCGCCAGCAGCCCCGGGACAGCGACCCAAGAGACCCAGTACTTC.

The chain uses TRBV6-4 and TRBJ2-1; D ambiguous. CDR1 MRHNA and CDR2 SNTAGT come from the germline V gene. Trimming took off 5 bases at V and 3 bases at J, with 11 bases between the two ends. This CDR3 spans 14 amino acids. This chain's CDR3 is CASSPDLIYNEQFF. In DNA form, the CDR3 reads TGTGCCAGCAGTCCGGACCTAATCTACAATGAGCAGTTCTTC.